A selection of T cell receptor beta chains follows, all from one sample in a study of T cell repertoires in aging, cancer and after chemotherapy. TCRdb processed the multiplex PCR reads anew with MiXCR; each CDR3 protein has one entry. The sample shows 2,000 to 2,500 distinct CDR3 sequences, around two thirds of them seen only once. Sequencing used blood. The receptor source for this set is a human donor with a solid tumor. The CDR3 runs from the conserved cysteine through the conserved F or W. Clone size is shown for a subset of rows, as once, few, many or a class of expanded clone.

clone_size v_call cdr3_aa
- TRBV30 CAWTGQGFTEAFF
- TRBV10-3 CAISESSGRPPNEQYF
- TRBV11-2 CASSPGYNEQFF
- TRBV27 CASSNSGESTDTQYF
- TRBV6-1 CASSVVRANTGELFF
- TRBV19 CASRGGQGAGYTF
once TRBV19 CASSILDRQGANQPQHF
few TRBV7-9 CASSPAGSGLIKF
- TRBV19 CASTSGTGLVQPQHF
- TRBV28 CASSPGDGYTF
few TRBV6-5 CASSYSGTAYRSEQYF
- TRBV7-2 CASSPRPPGLAGGEQYF
- TRBV7-2 CASSLDSSAMKQFF
- TRBV6-2/TRBV6-3 CASSIQGIDQPQHF
- TRBV18 CASSPGKNTEAFF
- TRBV29-1 CSVERTGADEQYF
- TRBV29-1 CSVATQGYYGYTF
- TRBV20-1 CSAERGLAGGETQYF
- TRBV6-1 CASSPGGTEAFF
- TRBV5-5 CASSKRREGEKLFF
- TRBV6-5 CASSPTGRSSYNSPLHF
few TRBV29-1 CSVPQGNTIYF
- TRBV25-1 CASSDPGTGHTEAFF
- TRBV27 CASPGGGCSYEQYF
- TRBV19 CASSPDMAGELFF
- TRBV19 CASSKRGGEQYF
- TRBV29-1 CSVATTGGGPGELFF
- TRBV5-1 CASSLERNSPLHF
- TRBV20-1 CSVLSGVGGYTF
once TRBV6-1 CASSEAGGAWQPQHF
- TRBV7-3 CASSLTPGLAGSNEQFF
- TRBV11-1 CASSLAASGFTGELFF
- TRBV5-1 CASAKGPGTDTQYF
once TRBV19 CASRPTSGGTDTQYF
- TRBV5-5 CASSLMSRDYGYTF
- TRBV7-2 CASSLARQIHDEQYF
- TRBV20-1 CSASPLAGVRKTQYF
- TRBV28 CASSLGRLPNYGYTF
- TRBV19 CASSHPDLGYNEQFF
- TRBV6-6 CASSYDWGDPVVTNTGELFF
- TRBV25-1 CASSEGWGLHYGYTF
- TRBV6-6 CASSSGGDTQYF
- TRBV6-5 CASSYRRDRSYEQYF
large TRBV20-1 CSAFVLNAFEAFF
- TRBV29-1 CSVQTGTSGREYF